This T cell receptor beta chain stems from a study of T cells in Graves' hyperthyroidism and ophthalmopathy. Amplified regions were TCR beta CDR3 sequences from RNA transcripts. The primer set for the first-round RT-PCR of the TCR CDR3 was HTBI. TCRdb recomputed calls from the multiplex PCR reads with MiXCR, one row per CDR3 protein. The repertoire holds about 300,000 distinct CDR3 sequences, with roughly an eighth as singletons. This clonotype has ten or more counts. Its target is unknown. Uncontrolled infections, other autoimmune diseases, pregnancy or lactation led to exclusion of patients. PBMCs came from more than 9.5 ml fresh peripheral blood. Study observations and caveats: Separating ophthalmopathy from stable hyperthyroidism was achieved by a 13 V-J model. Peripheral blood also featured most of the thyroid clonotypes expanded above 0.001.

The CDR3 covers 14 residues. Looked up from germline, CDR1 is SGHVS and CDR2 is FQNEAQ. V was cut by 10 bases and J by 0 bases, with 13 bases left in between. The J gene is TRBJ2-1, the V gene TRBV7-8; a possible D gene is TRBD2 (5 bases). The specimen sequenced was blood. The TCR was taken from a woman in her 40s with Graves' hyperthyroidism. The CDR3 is CATVSGSSYNEQFF. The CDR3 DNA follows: TGTGCCACAGTGAGCGGTAGCTCCTACAATGAGCAGTTCTTC.